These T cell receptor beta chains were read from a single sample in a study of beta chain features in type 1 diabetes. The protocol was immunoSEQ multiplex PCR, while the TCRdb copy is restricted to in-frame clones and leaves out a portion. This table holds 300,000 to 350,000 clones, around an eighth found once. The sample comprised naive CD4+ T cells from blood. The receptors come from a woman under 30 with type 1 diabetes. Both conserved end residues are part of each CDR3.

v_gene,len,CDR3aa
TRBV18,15,CASSPAQVENTEAFF
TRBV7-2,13,CASSLNPGEKLFF
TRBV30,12,CAWGGTPYEQYF
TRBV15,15,CATSSDRRTSYEQYF
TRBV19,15,CASSGQGPTNEKLFF
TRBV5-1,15,CASSLESGSYNEQFF
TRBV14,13,CASSPTRGNEQYF
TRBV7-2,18,CASSREGGWTGSNYGYTF
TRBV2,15,CASSDTSGINQPQHF
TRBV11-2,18,CASSLTGGRSPSTDTQYF
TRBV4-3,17,CASSQEEWQGSYNEQFF
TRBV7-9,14,CASSSGTFPHEQYF
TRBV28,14,CASSLPDRTYEQYF
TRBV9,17,CASSPDRGLAVTDTQYF
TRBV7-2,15,CASSLATSGLDEQFF
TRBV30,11,CAWRWGQEQYF
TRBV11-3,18,CASSLGLSPGLVADTQYF